This TCR beta chain was recorded in a study of OX40 agonist ivuxolimab in advanced cancers. About the study: Patients received ivuxolimab, an agonistic anti-OX40 (CD134) antibody.

This clone occurred once. What it recognizes is unknown. General observations from the study: Fewer expanded clones were found on average in CD4+ than in CD8+ T cells. Some nonresponders likewise displayed low normalized T-cell clonal expansion.

Germline V lookup: CDR1 SGHTA, CDR2 FQGTGA. The V and J ends lost 1 base and 5 bases, in that order; junction bases with no gene match: 3. The CDR3 runs to 14 residues. The method was immunoSEQ multiplex PCR; TCRdb's version includes in-frame clones alone and lacks a portion of them. Of 65,000 or so clones listed, around four fifths were seen once; the top ten hold 3.5% to 4%. Sequenced here: CD4+ or CD8+ T cells sorted from blood, sampled in a trial of the OX40 agonist ivuxolimab. This clonotype was obtained from an adult with an advanced solid tumor such as melanoma, head and neck, liver or kidney cancer. The rearrangement joins TRBV7-3 to TRBJ2-3; 7 bases agree with TRBD2. The CDR3 protein is CASSLSGSGDTQYF. Written as DNA, the CDR3 is TGTGCCAGCAGCTTAAGCGGGAGTGGAGATACGCAGTATTTT.